The subject of this entry is one TCR beta chain. Its specificity is unknown. This sample is drawn from a study of cytomegalovirus exposure and HLA in healthy donors. Study summary: An earlier analysis found some 100 million unique TCR beta sequences from 150 million to 200 million T cells. Among over 300 genotyped donors, roughly 80% fell in the Caucasian-associated ancestry cluster. Study-wide findings and caveats: Of the V segments, some could not be distinguished, including TRBV6-2 and TRBV6-3, and were excluded.

Vbeta (60) and Jbeta (13) primers were used in the PCR. TCRdb keeps only in-frame clones here, not all; method: immunoSEQ multiplex PCR. In the table there are 250,000 to 350,000 clones, under 90% of which are singletons. Germline V lookup: CDR1 MNHNS, CDR2 SASEGT. This CDR3 is 15 amino acids long. The V end lost 2 bases, the J end lost 6 bases, and 11 bases lay between the germline ends. The sample taken for sequencing was PBMCs. V is TRBV6-1 and J is TRBJ1-6; D is possibly TRBD1 (5 bases). The receptor was isolated from a girl aged 2-10 years in good health and CMV-seronegative. CDR3 DNA sequence: TGTGCCAGCAGTGAATTCCAGGGAGGTAATTCACCCCTCCACTTT. Encoded protein: CASSEFQGGNSPLHF.